This entry concerns a single T cell receptor (beta chain). Germline V gene lookup returns CDR1 SEHNR and CDR2 FQNEAQ (reference sequence). Losses at the gene ends were 1 base for V and 2 bases for J; bases not matched to a gene: 4. The CDR3 consists of 15 residues. These data originate in a study of somatic mutations in cytotoxic T cells in rheumatoid arthritis. About the study: Certain V beta antibody-stained T-cell populations, V beta1+ cells sequenced for TCRB among them, were flow-sorted to nearly 100% purity.

Sequencing was performed with immunoSEQ multiplex PCR; in TCRdb, only in-frame clones are kept and a portion is missing. The sample comprises about 30,000 clones, roughly 80% of which are singletons, and approximately 8% rests with the top ten. Material for sequencing was CD8+ T cells sorted from blood. V gene TRBV7-9 combines with J gene TRBJ2-7; 8 nucleotides line up with TRBD2. The receptor was isolated from an adult with rheumatoid arthritis. For the CDR3, the DNA is TGTGCCAGCAGCTTAGTGGATAGCGGGACCTACGAGCAGTACTTC. It yields the protein CASSLVDSGTYEQYF.